These 6 T cell receptor beta chains share one sample of origin, sequenced in a study of response to subunit inactivated influenza vaccine. MiXCR, applied by TCRdb to the RT-PCR reads, yields one record per CDR3 protein. The sample yields roughly 500,000 distinct CDR3 sequences, about 15% seen once. This material consisted of CD4+ T cells sorted from PBMCs, taken about 24 months after vaccination. These receptor sequences come from a man aged 45 to 75 who received an inactivated influenza vaccine.

This clonotype showed up just a few times. The chain carries TRBV20-1 and TRBJ1-5; unclear D gene. The length of the CDR3 is 14 residues. Germline V gene data show CDR1 as DFQATT and CDR2 as SNEGSKA (reference sequence). The germline V and J ends were trimmed by 0 bases and 0 bases, with 6 bases remaining between them. Here the CDR3 reads CSAREGNSNQPQHF. The DNA for the CDR3 is TGCAGTGCTAGAGAGGGGAATAGCAATCAGCCCCAGCATTTT.

V gene TRBV6-1 combines with J gene TRBJ2-5, with 9 bases matching TRBD2. Germline CDR1 and CDR2: MNHNS and SASEGT. There are 16 residues in the CDR3. V was pared by 6 bases and J by 1 base, with 9 bases of the junction left unmatched. CDR3 region: CASRSGRLIVQETQYF. The DNA for the CDR3 is TGTGCCAGCAGAAGCGGGAGGCTAATTGTCCAAGAGACCCAGTACTTC.

The rearrangement links TRBV20-1 to TRBJ2-5; the D is unclear. The CDR3 contains 13 residues. From germline, CDR1 is DFQATT and CDR2 SNEGSKA (reference sequence). Trimming shortened V by 5 bases and J by 2 bases, and 12 bases separated the two germline ends. The CDR3 DNA follows: TGCAGTGCTGCCAAAGTTAGGCAAGAGACCCAGTACTTC. It encodes CSAAKVRQETQYF.

CDR3 nucleotide sequence: TGTGCCAGCAGGAGGACAATCGACCCTAGCACAGATACGCAGTATTTT. The encoded protein is CASRRTIDPSTDTQYF. The gene calls are TRBV27 and TRBJ2-3, with TRBD1 as a possible D gene (5 bases). The CDR3 extends over 16 amino acids. V was pared by 6 bases and J by 0 bases, with 16 bases between. The germline gives CDR1 MNHEY, CDR2 SMNVEV (reference sequence).

This clonotype showed up just a few times. The genes are TRBV9 and TRBJ1-2; a possible D gene is TRBD1 (5 bases). This CDR3 is built from 15 residues. The V end was cut by 0 bases, the J end by 4 bases, with 13 bases between. The germline V gene encodes CDR1 SGDLS and CDR2 YYNGEE. The CDR3 here is CASSVASWGIYGYTF. The CDR3, as DNA: TGTGCCAGCAGCGTAGCTTCTTGGGGGATCTATGGCTACACCTTC.

This clonotype has a count of ten or more. The chain uses TRBV20-1 and TRBJ1-1; D might be TRBD1 (5 bases). The V end lost 8 bases, the J end lost 3 bases, and 13 bases lay between the germline ends. Germline loops: CDR1 DFQATT, CDR2 SNEGSKA (reference sequence). The CDR3 spans 12 residues. The CDR3 region is CSTDGADTEAFF. The DNA of the CDR3 is TGCAGTACCGACGGGGCGGACACTGAAGCTTTCTTT.